The source of this T cell receptor beta chain is a study of beta chain features in type 1 diabetes. Notes on the study in general: Moderate yet significant TCRB CDR3 shortening was seen in Type 1 diabetes patients in all four CD4+ subsets.

TCRB transcripts that were expressed got sequenced, as all of the isolated RNA had been reverse transcribed. This table comes from immunoSEQ multiplex PCR, and its TCRdb copy is limited to in-frame clones, with some not included. The sample carries around 160,000 clones, around 63% recorded once. As regards this clone: Its target is unknown.

The sample was naive CD4+ T cells from blood. The clonotype originates from a man under 40 with type 1 diabetes.

The CDR3 DNA reads as TGTGCCACCAGCGTCTACAGGGCCAATGAGCAGTTCTTC. This translates into CATSVYRANEQFF. This chain links TRBV15 with TRBJ2-1; D possibly corresponds to TRBD1 (6 bases). Trimming shortened V by 5 bases and J by 6 bases, and 11 bases separated the two germline ends. Germline V gene sequence: CDR1 LNHNV, CDR2 YYDKDF (reference sequence). The CDR3 length is 13 residues.